The 6 T cell receptor beta chains listed next were all sequenced from one sample in a study of OX40 agonist ivuxolimab in advanced cancers. Receptor amplification or capture employed the immunoSEQ multiplex PCR assay. TCRdb holds this immuneACCESS table with in-frame rearrangements only. Some clones are missing; in checked studies, unresolved V genes explain under half, and the rest has no known cause. Here the sample has some 100,000 clones; about nine tenths occur a single time. The leading ten clones occupy 0.25% to 0.35% of the sample. Material: CD4+ or CD8+ T cells sorted from blood, obtained in a trial of the OX40 agonist ivuxolimab. These receptors came from an adult with an advanced solid tumor such as melanoma, head and neck, liver or kidney cancer.

The gene calls are TRBV7-2 and TRBJ2-1, with D perhaps matching TRBD2 (6 bases). The germline V gene has CDR1 SGHTA and CDR2 FQGNSA. V lost 1 base and J lost 13, with 20 bases in between. The CDR3 length is 15 residues. Written as DNA, the CDR3 is TGTGCCAGCAGCTTAGGTGGTTTGGCGGGGAAAGGACAGTTCTTC. Encoded protein: CASSLGGLAGKGQFF.

V gene TRBV28 combines with J gene TRBJ1-2; 7 nucleotides agree with TRBD1. The CDR3 runs to 16 residues. V was pared by 4 bases and J by 5 bases, with 13 bases of the junction left unmatched. Looked up from germline, CDR1 is MDHEN and CDR2 is SYDVKM. CDR3 bases: TGTGCCAGCAGTTCCTCCGGGACAGCGAGGGTTTATGGCTACACCTTC. This gives the protein CASSSSGTARVYGYTF.

The chain links TRBV19 to TRBJ2-7, with TRBD2 identical over 7 bases. The trim removed 4 bases at V and 3 bases at J, leaving 3 bases unmatched. CDR1 is LNHDA and CDR2 is SQIVND in the germline V gene (reference sequence). There are 13 residues in the CDR3. The CDR3 loop is CASSTLADYEQYF. In nucleotides, the CDR3 is TGTGCCAGTAGTACCCTAGCGGACTACGAGCAGTACTTC.

The chain employs TRBV13 and TRBJ2-6; D is undetermined. This CDR3 has 15 amino acids. Germline values: CDR1 PRHDT, CDR2 FYEKMQ (reference sequence). The V and J ends lost 3 bases and 0 bases respectively, with 6 bases between them. In DNA form, the CDR3 reads TGTGCCAGCAGCTTTACGACCTCTGGGGCCAACGTCCTGACTTTC. This codes for CASSFTTSGANVLTF.

V and J are TRBV27 and TRBJ2-1, with 10 nucleotides matching TRBD2. Germline loops: CDR1 MNHEY, CDR2 SMNVEV (reference sequence). Trimming at V came to 1 base and at J to 5 bases, leaving 8 bases not matched to a gene. The CDR3 totals 17 residues. The CDR3 bases are TGTGCCAGCAGTTTATTGTCTAGCGGGAGTTTCAACAATGAGCAGTTCTTC. Amino acids: CASSLLSSGSFNNEQFF.

The genes are TRBV15 and TRBJ2-7; 7 nucleotides match TRBD2. V was pared by 0 bases and J by 4 bases, with 6 bases of the junction left unmatched. CDR3 size: 15 residues. CDR1 and CDR2 (germline): LNHNV, YYDKDF (reference sequence). The CDR3 DNA reads TGTGCCACCAGCAGAGAAACGGGAGGATCATACGAGCAGTACTTC. It translates to CATSRETGGSYEQYF.